One sample yielded the 10 T cell receptor beta chains listed below, sequenced in a study of blood T cell repertoires in COVID-19. Profiling relied on immunoSEQ multiplex PCR, and the TCRdb table lists in-frame clones only, not all of them. The sample contains approximately 180,000 clones, about 93% of which appear only once. The specimen was peripheral blood. All receptors derive from a man aged 45-60 years with acute or convalescent COVID-19.

The V call is TRBV7-2, the J call TRBJ1-1; D not certain. Germline CDR1 SGHTA, CDR2 FQGNSA. The CDR3 totals 14 residues. The ends were cut back, 3 bases at V and 4 bases at J, with 12 bases in the middle. CDR3 amino acids: CASSLGSLTTEAFF. CDR3 coding DNA: TGTGCCAGCAGCTTGGGCAGTCTCACCACTGAAGCTTTCTTT.

The gene calls are TRBV11-2 and TRBJ2-2; 7 bases fit TRBD2. CDR3 length: 16 amino acids. With 5 bases clipped from V and 3 bases from J, the junction kept 9 bases outside the gene matches. The V gene's germline CDR1 is SGHAT and CDR2 FQNNGV. In DNA form, the CDR3 reads TGTGCCAGCAGCCTCCACCCCGGGGGGTACACCGGGGAGCTGTTTTTT. It yields the protein CASSLHPGGYTGELFF. The full variable domain, completed using reference TRBV11-2 and TRBJ2-2, is EAGVAQSPRYKIIEKRQSVAFWCNPISGHATLYWYQQILGQGPKLLIQFQNNGVVDDSQLPKDRFSAERLKGVDSTLKIQPAKLEDSAVYLCASSLHPGGYTGELFFGEGSRLTVL.

The chain combines TRBV7-9 with TRBJ2-5; 12 positions match TRBD2. Germline V gene data show CDR1 as SEHNR and CDR2 as FQNEAQ (reference sequence). The CDR3 is 16 amino acids. V gave up 4 bases and J gave up 5 bases; unmatched junction bases: 8. In DNA form, the CDR3 reads TGTGCCAGCAGCTCTACTAGCGGGAGGATGGAGGAGACCCAGTACTTC. Translating it yields CASSSTSGRMEETQYF.

The V call is TRBV5-4, the J call TRBJ2-5, with TRBD1 matching 12 bases. V trimming: 4 bases; J trimming: 4 bases; junction bases outside the gene matches: 8. The germline V gene encodes CDR1 SGHNT and CDR2 YYREEE (reference sequence). This CDR3 spans 16 amino acids. CDR3 amino acids: CASSPGGTGGAETQYF. CDR3 DNA: TGTGCCAGCAGCCCGGGAGGGACAGGGGGCGCAGAGACCCAGTACTTC.

The chain joins TRBV2 to TRBJ2-7, with a possible D match to TRBD1 (5 bases). Germline V lookup: CDR1 SNHLY, CDR2 FYNNEI. The V end was cut by 3 bases, the J end by 8 bases, with 17 bases between. This CDR3 region has 14 residues. DNA of the CDR3: TGTGCCAGCAGTGACTGGGGCTCGGAGCCGAAGCAGTACGTC. Its protein product is CASSDWGSEPKQYV.

The genes are TRBV5-1 and TRBJ1-1; weak D call: TRBD1 (5 bases). The length of the CDR3 is 13 residues. V was pared by 2 bases and J by 1 base, with 6 bases between. Germline V CDR1 and CDR2: SGHRS, YFSETQ. The CDR3 spells CASSFQGNTEAFF. CDR3 sequence (DNA): TGCGCCAGCAGCTTTCAGGGGAACACTGAAGCTTTCTTT. Complete variable domain (other parts from reference TRBV5-1 and TRBJ1-1): KAGVTQTPRYLIKTRGQQVTLSCSPISGHRSVSWYQQTPGQGLQFLFEYFSETQRNKGNFPGRFSGRQFSNSRSEMNVSTLELGDSALYLCASSFQGNTEAFFGQGTRLTVV.

This chain uses TRBV18 with TRBJ1-2; 8 nucleotides match TRBD1. The V segment lost 6 bases and the J segment 3 bases; nucleotides outside the gene matches: 6. The germline V gene has CDR1 KGHSH and CDR2 LQKENI. This CDR3 has 14 amino acids. CDR3 residues: CASSLGQGDYGYTF. The CDR3 DNA follows: TGTGCCAGCTCCCTAGGACAGGGCGACTATGGCTACACCTTC.

This clone was seen a single time. V is TRBV11-2 and J is TRBJ2-1; D possibly corresponds to TRBD2 (6 bases). V lost 4 bases, J lost 4 bases, and 17 bases lay in between. This CDR3 has 16 amino acids. In germline, CDR1 is SGHAT, CDR2 FQNNGV. CDR3 nucleotides: TGTGCCAGCAGCTCCCCCGGGGCGGAGGGTTACAATGAGCAGTTCTTC. It encodes CASSSPGAEGYNEQFF.

This chain joins TRBV18 and TRBJ2-1; 7 bases align to TRBD1. Germline CDR1 KGHSH, CDR2 LQKENI. Trimming at V came to 4 bases and at J to 1 base, leaving 7 bases not matched to a gene. This CDR3 region has 16 residues. The CDR3 reads CASSQKQGWSYNEQFF. The CDR3 DNA reads TGTGCCAGCTCACAAAAACAGGGGTGGTCCTACAATGAGCAGTTCTTC.

The genes are TRBV27 and TRBJ2-2, with 11 nucleotides matching TRBD2. Germline-derived CDR1 and CDR2 are MNHEY and SMNVEV (reference sequence). V shed 5 bases, J shed 5 bases, and the junction held 4 bases outside the gene matches. This CDR3 comprises 15 residues. The CDR3 here is CASSRLAGGTGELFF. The DNA for the CDR3 is TGTGCCAGCAGTCGGCTAGCGGGAGGTACCGGGGAGCTGTTTTTT.